Listed below are T cell receptor beta chains from one sample, sequenced in a study of blood T cell repertoires in COVID-19. TCRdb's table, derived via immunoSEQ multiplex PCR, lists solely in-frame clones and lacks some. Among approximately 300,000 clones, roughly nine tenths were seen once, and the ten largest hold nearly 6.5%. The sequenced material came from peripheral blood. These receptor sequences come from a man aged 18 to 35 who had recovered from COVID-19. Both conserved end residues are part of each CDR3. D genes are given only for firm matches. The listing skips clone size in some rows; elsewhere it reads once, few, many or a size class.

>TRBV3-1/TRBV3-2|.|TRBJ2-3|once
CASSPFYRDSTDTQYF
TGTGCCAGCAGCCCGTTTTACAGGGATTCCACAGATACGCAGTATTTT
>TRBV5-1|TRBD2|TRBJ2-3|.
CASYPGTSGFSDTQYF
TGCGCCAGCTACCCCGGGACTAGCGGTTTTTCAGATACGCAGTATTTT
>TRBV4-2|TRBD2|TRBJ2-1|few
CASSQDGTSGGNEQFF
TGTGCCAGCAGCCAAGATGGGACTAGCGGGGGCAATGAGCAGTTCTTC
>TRBV2|.|TRBJ1-6|.
CASSEVPGNSPLHF
TGTGCCAGCAGTGAAGTCCCGGGGAATTCACCCCTCCACTTT
>TRBV6-6|.|TRBJ2-7|few
CASSHQGSSYEQYF
TGTGCCAGCAGTCACCAGGGAAGCTCCTACGAGCAGTACTTC
>TRBV7-9|.|TRBJ2-7|.
CASSLLRASDKEQYF
TGTGCCAGCAGCCTGCTGCGGGCATCAGATAAGGAGCAGTACTTC
>TRBV9|.|TRBJ1-2|.
CASSAGSPGGYTF
TGTGCCAGCAGCGCTGGATCCCCCGGGGGCTACACCTTC
>TRBV19|TRBD1|TRBJ1-1|.
CASSKGDRRVVEAFF
TGTGCCAGTAGTAAGGGGGACAGGAGGGTAGTTGAAGCTTTCTTT
>TRBV6-5|.|TRBJ1-5|.
CATTPGVFQPQHF
TGTGCCACTACGCCAGGGGTTTTTCAGCCCCAGCATTTT
>TRBV10-3|TRBD2|TRBJ2-1|.
CAIRSGGLYNEQFF
TGTGCCATCAGAAGCGGGGGCCTCTACAATGAGCAGTTCTTC
>TRBV2|TRBD1|TRBJ1-1|once
CASGTEGWGEAFF
TGTGCCAGCGGGACAGAGGGATGGGGTGAAGCTTTCTTT
>TRBV14|TRBD1|TRBJ2-5|.
CASSPWDRGQETQYF
TGTGCCAGCAGCCCCTGGGACAGGGGCCAAGAGACCCAGTACTTC
>TRBV5-6|TRBD2|TRBJ2-7|.
CASSLGLAGSYEQYF
TGTGCCAGCAGCTTGGGACTAGCGGGTTCCTACGAGCAGTACTTC
>TRBV4-1|.|TRBJ1-2|.
CASSQGDSRDYGYTF
TGCGCCAGCAGCCAAGGGGACTCTAGAGACTATGGCTACACCTTC
>TRBV30|TRBD2|TRBJ2-1|few
CAWVAGGAYNEQFF
TGTGCCTGGGTAGCGGGAGGTGCCTACAATGAGCAGTTCTTC
>TRBV11-2|.|TRBJ1-4|.
CASSLDRTNEKLFF
TGTGCCAGCAGCTTAGACAGGACTAATGAAAAACTGTTTTTT
>TRBV7-8|TRBD1|TRBJ1-5|.
CASSQGTANQPQHF
TGTGCCAGCAGCCAAGGGACAGCTAATCAGCCCCAGCATTTT
>TRBV11-3|.|TRBJ2-2|.
CASSSGWNTGELFF
TGTGCCAGCAGCTCCGGGTGGAACACCGGGGAGCTGTTTTTT
>TRBV5-1|TRBD1|TRBJ1-1|.
CASSFGQASTEAFF
TGCGCCAGCAGCTTCGGACAGGCAAGTACTGAAGCTTTCTTT
>TRBV7-3|TRBD1|TRBJ1-1|.
CASTPIPLGQGVWNTEAFF
TGTGCCAGCACTCCCATCCCCCTGGGACAGGGTGTGTGGAACACTGAAGCTTTCTTT
>TRBV18|.|TRBJ2-2|.
CASSPPASGGELFF
TGTGCCAGCTCACCACCGGCCTCGGGCGGGGAGCTGTTTTTT
>TRBV18|.|TRBJ1-1|.
CASSPPGTTKVNTEAFF
TGTGCCAGCTCACCACCTGGGACAACCAAAGTGAACACTGAAGCTTTCTTT
>TRBV16|.|TRBJ1-2|.
CASSQYPTSRGYTF
TGTGCCAGCAGCCAATACCCGACAAGCCGGGGCTACACCTTC
>TRBV2|.|TRBJ2-7|.
CASTILSSYEQYF
TGTGCCAGCACTATCCTGAGCTCCTACGAGCAGTACTTC
>TRBV11-2|.|TRBJ1-6|.
CASSLDLGRGTYNSPLHF
TGTGCCAGCAGCTTAGATCTCGGGAGGGGCACCTATAATTCACCCCTCCACTTT
>TRBV7-6|.|TRBJ1-1|.
CASSDGLGEDTEAFF
TGTGCCAGCAGTGACGGACTGGGGGAGGACACTGAAGCTTTCTTT
>TRBV5-1|TRBD1|TRBJ2-7|.
CASSLAPGTVSPYEQYF
TGCGCCAGCAGCTTGGCCCCCGGGACAGTTTCCCCCTACGAGCAGTACTTC
>TRBV7-8|TRBD2|TRBJ2-7|.
CASSLGASGSYEQYF
TGTGCCAGCAGCTTAGGAGCTAGCGGCTCCTACGAGCAGTACTTC
>TRBV6-2/TRBV6-3|TRBD1|TRBJ2-7|.
CASSYGTVYEQYF
TGTGCCAGCAGTTACGGGACAGTCTACGAGCAGTACTTC
>TRBV28|.|TRBJ2-4|.
CAAASRAKNIQYF
TGTGCCGCAGCGTCACGAGCCAAAAACATTCAGTACTTC
>TRBV13|.|TRBJ2-6|.
CASSSRRNSGANVLTF
TGTGCCAGCAGCTCCCGCAGAAACTCTGGGGCCAACGTCCTGACTTTC
>TRBV27|.|TRBJ2-5|.
CASSPQAGWGETQYF
TGTGCCAGCAGTCCCCAAGCAGGCTGGGGCGAGACCCAGTACTTC
>TRBV30|.|TRBJ1-5|few
CAWSVNSFNQPQHF
TGTGCCTGGAGTGTAAACAGTTTCAATCAGCCCCAGCATTTT
>TRBV7-9|.|TRBJ2-3|.
CASSLGQGSTDTQYF
TGTGCCAGCAGCTTGGGTCAGGGAAGCACAGATACGCAGTATTTT
>TRBV19|TRBD1|TRBJ2-7|.
CASSSGTGYDEQYF
TGTGCCAGTAGTTCCGGGACAGGGTACGACGAGCAGTACTTC
>TRBV19|TRBD2|TRBJ2-5|.
CASSKGRGGVETQYF
TGTGCCAGTAGTAAGGGGAGGGGAGGAGTCGAGACCCAGTACTTC
>TRBV27|.|TRBJ2-2|.
CASSLMAVTNTGELFF
TGTGCCAGCAGTTTAATGGCAGTTACGAACACCGGGGAGCTGTTTTTT
>TRBV6-2/TRBV6-3|TRBD1|TRBJ1-1|.
CASSRTGLGAFF
TGTGCCAGCAGCCGGACAGGGTTGGGAGCTTTCTTT
>TRBV5-8|.|TRBJ2-1|.
CASSGGGAVPDEQFF
TGTGCCAGCAGCGGGGGGGGCGCGGTTCCGGATGAGCAGTTCTTC
>TRBV19|.|TRBJ1-2|once
CASSTAWAANYGYTF
TGTGCCAGTAGTACCGCCTGGGCAGCTAACTATGGCTACACCTTC
>TRBV11-1|TRBD1|TRBJ1-1|.
CASSLDRRLNTEAFF
TGTGCCAGCAGCTTGGACAGGAGATTGAACACTGAAGCTTTCTTT
>TRBV23-1|.|TRBJ1-1|.
CASSKGDDTEAFF
TGCGCCAGCAGTAAGGGGGATGACACTGAAGCTTTCTTT
>TRBV28|.|TRBJ2-7|.
CASSFGDMDYEQYF
TGTGCCAGCAGTTTCGGGGACATGGACTACGAGCAGTACTTC
>TRBV6-5|.|TRBJ1-1|few
CASSYSIVGDYEAFF
TGTGCCAGCAGTTACTCGATAGTGGGAGATTACGAAGCTTTCTTT
>TRBV6-5|TRBD2|TRBJ2-7|once
CASSSGGYEQYF
TGTGCCAGCAGTTCGGGGGGCTACGAGCAGTACTTC
>TRBV5-1|TRBD1|TRBJ2-3|.
CASSLDDRVVTDTQYF
TGCGCCAGCAGCTTGGACGACAGGGTCGTTACAGATACGCAGTATTTT
>TRBV7-9|TRBD2|TRBJ2-7|.
CASSPEGASGRAHEQYF
TGTGCCAGCAGCCCAGAAGGGGCTAGCGGGAGGGCCCACGAGCAGTACTTC
>TRBV5-6|TRBD1|TRBJ1-2|.
CASSFVQGALANYGYTF
TGTGCCAGCAGCTTTGTTCAGGGGGCGCTGGCTAACTATGGCTACACCTTC
>TRBV4-1|TRBD2|TRBJ2-3|.
CASSQRLAGGLDTQYF
TGCGCCAGCAGCCAACGTCTAGCGGGAGGGTTAGATACGCAGTATTTT
>TRBV19|.|TRBJ1-2|few
CASSIGPGINYGYTF
TGTGCCAGTAGTATAGGTCCGGGAATCAACTATGGCTACACCTTC